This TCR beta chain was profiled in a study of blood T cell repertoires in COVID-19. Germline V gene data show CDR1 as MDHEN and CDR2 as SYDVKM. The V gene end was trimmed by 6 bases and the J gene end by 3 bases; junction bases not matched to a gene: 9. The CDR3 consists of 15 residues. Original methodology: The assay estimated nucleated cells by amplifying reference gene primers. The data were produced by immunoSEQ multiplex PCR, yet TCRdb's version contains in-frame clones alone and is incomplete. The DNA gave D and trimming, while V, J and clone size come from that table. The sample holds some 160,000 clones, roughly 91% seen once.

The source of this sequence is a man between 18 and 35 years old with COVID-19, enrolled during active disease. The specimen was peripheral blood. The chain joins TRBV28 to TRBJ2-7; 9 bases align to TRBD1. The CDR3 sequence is CASRPPGTGLYEQYF. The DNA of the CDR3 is TGTGCCAGCAGGCCCCCCGGGACAGGGCTCTACGAGCAGTACTTC. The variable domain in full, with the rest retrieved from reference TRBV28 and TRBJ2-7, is DVKVTQSSRYLVKRTGEKVFLECVQDMDHENMFWYRQDPGLGLRLIYFSYDVKMKEKGDIPEGYSVSREKKERFSLILESASTNQTSMYLCASRPPGTGLYEQYFGPGTRLTVT.